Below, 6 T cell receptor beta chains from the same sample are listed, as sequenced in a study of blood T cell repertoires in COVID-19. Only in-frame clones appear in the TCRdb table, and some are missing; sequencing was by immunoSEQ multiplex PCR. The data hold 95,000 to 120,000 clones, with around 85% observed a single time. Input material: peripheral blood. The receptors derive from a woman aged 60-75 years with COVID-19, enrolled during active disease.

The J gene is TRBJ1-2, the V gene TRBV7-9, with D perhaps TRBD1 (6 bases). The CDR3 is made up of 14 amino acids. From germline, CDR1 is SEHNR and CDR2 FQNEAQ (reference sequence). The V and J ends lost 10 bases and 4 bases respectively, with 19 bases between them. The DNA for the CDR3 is TGTGCCATCGCCGACTTCACAGGGCTCTATGGCTACACCTTC. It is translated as CAIADFTGLYGYTF.

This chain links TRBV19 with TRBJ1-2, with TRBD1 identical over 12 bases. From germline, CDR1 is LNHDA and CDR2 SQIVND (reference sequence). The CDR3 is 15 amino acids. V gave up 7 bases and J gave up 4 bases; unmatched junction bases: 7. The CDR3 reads CASTPGQGAGYGYTF. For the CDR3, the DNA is TGTGCCAGTACCCCGGGACAGGGGGCGGGCTATGGCTACACCTTC.

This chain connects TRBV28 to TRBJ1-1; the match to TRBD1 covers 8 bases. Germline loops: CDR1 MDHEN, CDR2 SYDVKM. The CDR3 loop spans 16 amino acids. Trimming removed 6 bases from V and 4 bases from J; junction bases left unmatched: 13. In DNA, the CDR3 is TGTGCCAGCAGGTCCCAACAGGGGGTCCATAGCACTGAAGCTTTCTTT. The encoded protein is CASRSQQGVHSTEAFF.

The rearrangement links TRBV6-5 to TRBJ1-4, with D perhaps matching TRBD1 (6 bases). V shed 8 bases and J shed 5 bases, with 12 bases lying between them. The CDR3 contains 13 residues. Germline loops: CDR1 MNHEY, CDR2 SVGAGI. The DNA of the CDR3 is TGTGCCAGCTCACGGGACACAAATGAAAAACTGTTTTTT. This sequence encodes CASSRDTNEKLFF.

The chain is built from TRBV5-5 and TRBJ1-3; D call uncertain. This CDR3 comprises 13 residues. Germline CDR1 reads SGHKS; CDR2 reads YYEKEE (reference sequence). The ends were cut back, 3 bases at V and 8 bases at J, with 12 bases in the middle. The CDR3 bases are TGTGCCAGCAGCTGGTCCTTGGGAGACACCATATATTTT. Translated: CASSWSLGDTIYF.

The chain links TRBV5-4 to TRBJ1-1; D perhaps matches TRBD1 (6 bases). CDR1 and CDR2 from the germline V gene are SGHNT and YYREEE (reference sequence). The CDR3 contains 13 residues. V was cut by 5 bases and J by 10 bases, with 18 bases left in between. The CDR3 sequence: CASRSRDTPGAFF. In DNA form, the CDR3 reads TGTGCCAGCAGATCTCGGGACACCCCGGGAGCTTTCTTT.